This entry lists 14 T cell receptor beta chains sequenced from one sample in a study of cytomegalovirus exposure and HLA in healthy donors. The protocol was immunoSEQ multiplex PCR, while the TCRdb copy is restricted to in-frame clones and leaves out a portion. The sample includes 120,000 or so clones, almost 90% of them seen just once. The sequencing input was PBMCs. The receptors were sampled from a man aged 30 to 39 in good health and CMV-seronegative.

The V gene is TRBV4-1, the J gene TRBJ2-7; TRBD2 is a possible D gene (6 bases). The germline V gene encodes CDR1 MGHRA and CDR2 YSYEKL. V lost 2 bases and J lost 3, with 11 bases in between. The CDR3 covers 14 residues. The DNA for the CDR3 is TGCGCCAGCAGCCAACCGGGAGTTAGCTACGAGCAGTACTTC. It is translated as CASSQPGVSYEQYF.

V gene TRBV9 combines with J gene TRBJ1-1; D remains unclear. Germline values: CDR1 SGDLS, CDR2 YYNGEE. Deletions cut 1 base from V and 5 bases from J, with 9 bases between. The CDR3 runs 13 residues. CDR3 amino acids: CASSVWTGTEAFF. For the CDR3, the DNA is TGTGCCAGCAGCGTATGGACGGGGACTGAAGCTTTCTTT.

The rearrangement links TRBV6-4 to TRBJ2-3, with D possibly being TRBD2 (6 bases). Trimming removed 0 bases at V and 0 bases at J, with 10 bases between. CDR3 length: 16 residues. Germline values: CDR1 MRHNA, CDR2 SNTAGT. The DNA of the CDR3 is TGTGCCAGCAGTGACTCCCCAGGAGGGAGCACAGATACGCAGTATTTT. Encoded protein: CASSDSPGGSTDTQYF.

V and J are TRBV5-6 and TRBJ2-3; 8 bases agree with TRBD2. The CDR3 sequence is 17 residues long. Germline values: CDR1 SGHDT, CDR2 YYEEEE. Germline trimming cut 0 bases from V and 7 bases from J; bases unmatched to any gene: 13. The CDR3 DNA sequence: TGTGCCAGCAGCTTGGGGGCCAGCGGGAGACCCGGATATACGCAGTATTTT. It codes for CASSLGASGRPGYTQYF. The full variable domain, rest sourced from reference TRBV5-6 and TRBJ2-3, is DAGVTQSPTHLIKTRGQQVTLRCSPKSGHDTVSWYQQALGQGPQFIFQYYEEEERQRGNFPDRFSGHQFPNYSSELNVNALLLGDSALYLCASSLGASGRPGYTQYFGPGTRLTVL.

This chain links TRBV6-4 with TRBJ1-2; D ambiguous. The CDR3 has 13 residues. Germline CDR1 reads MRHNA; CDR2 reads SNTAGT. Trimming removed 3 bases from V and 8 bases from J, with 13 bases in between. The CDR3, as DNA: TGTGCCAGCAGTGAGGAGGGTATAGGCGGCTACACCTTC. Amino acid sequence: CASSEEGIGGYTF.

This sequence joins TRBV2 and TRBJ1-1, with 8 bases aligning to TRBD1. The CDR3 has 14 amino acids. V dropped 5 bases and J dropped 7; count of bases not matched to a gene: 9. Per the germline V gene, CDR1 is SNHLY and CDR2 is FYNNEI. DNA for the CDR3: TGTGCCAGCAGTATAGGGGGACAGGTCAATGAAGCTTTCTTT. Residues: CASSIGGQVNEAFF.

V gene TRBV30 combines with J gene TRBJ2-1, with 12 bases lining up with TRBD2. The CDR3 length is 15 residues. V was pared by 5 bases and J by 9 bases, with 11 bases of the junction left unmatched. Germline assignment: CDR1 GTSNPN and CDR2 SVGIG (reference sequence). DNA for the CDR3: TGTGCCTGGCGAACACTAGCGGGAGGACGAATTGAGCAGTTCTTC. It yields the protein CAWRTLAGGRIEQFF.

This chain connects TRBV7-3 to TRBJ2-4; TRBD1 matches 8 bases. This CDR3 is built from 16 residues. V lost 4 bases and J lost 0; bases outside the gene matches: 5. CDR1 and CDR2 (germline): SGHTA, FQGTGA. CDR3 DNA: TGTGCCAGCAGCTCACATGGACAGGGAGCCAAAAACATTCAGTACTTC. Protein: CASSSHGQGAKNIQYF.

This rearrangement joins TRBV4-3 to TRBJ1-5; unclear D gene. The germline V and J ends were trimmed by 2 bases and 6 bases, with 20 bases remaining between them. The CDR3 has 17 amino acids. Germline CDR1 and CDR2: LGHNA and YSLEER. CDR3 sequence (DNA): TGCGCCAGCAGCCAATCCGCTGGGTCCAGAGGTCTTCAGCCCCAGCATTTT. Its translation is CASSQSAGSRGLQPQHF.

J is TRBJ2-7 and V is TRBV11-2, with 9 positions matching TRBD2. J gave up 2 bases and V 6 bases, and 8 bases lay outside the gene matches. The germline V gene encodes CDR1 SGHAT and CDR2 FQNNGV. This CDR3 region has 15 residues. This chain's CDR3 is CASRYGLAPTYEQYF. The CDR3 bases are TGTGCCAGCAGATATGGACTAGCGCCAACCTACGAGCAGTACTTC.

The chain carries TRBV10-3 and TRBJ1-1; the D gene is possibly TRBD1 (5 bases). V was pared by 6 bases and J by 3 bases, with 8 bases between. The germline V gene has CDR1 ENHRY and CDR2 SYGVKD. CDR3 length: 12 amino acids. Here the CDR3 reads CAIRGDYTEAFF. The CDR3 nucleotides read TGTGCCATCAGAGGGGACTACACTGAAGCTTTCTTT.

The gene calls are TRBV4-1 and TRBJ1-2; 9 nucleotides match TRBD1. V gave up 3 bases and J gave up 7 bases; unmatched junction bases: 6. Germline CDR1 is MGHRA and CDR2 is YSYEKL. This CDR3 has 14 amino acids. DNA of the CDR3: TGCGCCAGCAGCCAGGAGGACAGGGGCTCTGGCTACACCTTC. It translates to CASSQEDRGSGYTF.

The chain combines TRBV7-3 with TRBJ2-7; TRBD2 matches 8 bases. The V gene end was trimmed by 2 bases and the J gene end by 2 bases; junction bases not matched to a gene: 5. Germline V CDR1 and CDR2: SGHTA, FQGTGA. This CDR3 region has 15 residues. The CDR3 region has the DNA TGTGCCAGCAGCTTAGGCGCGGGAGGCCCCTACGAGCAGTACTTC. As protein: CASSLGAGGPYEQYF.

This clone occurred a few times. In DNA form, the CDR3 reads TGTGCCAGCTCACCACAGAGCAGGCACGACGAAGCTTTCTTT. Its protein is CASSPQSRHDEAFF. V usage is TRBV18 and J usage is TRBJ1-1; D gene ambiguous. Germline CDR1 reads KGHSH; CDR2 reads LQKENI. V was trimmed by 1 base and J by 8 bases, leaving 14 bases between them. This CDR3 comprises 14 residues. The whole variable domain, remainder taken from reference TRBV18 and TRBJ1-1, is NAGVMQNPRHLVRRRGQEARLRCSPMKGHSHVYWYRQLPEEGLKFMVYLQKENIIDESGMPKERFSAEFPKEGPSILRIQQVVRGDSAAYFCASSPQSRHDEAFFGQGTRLTVV.